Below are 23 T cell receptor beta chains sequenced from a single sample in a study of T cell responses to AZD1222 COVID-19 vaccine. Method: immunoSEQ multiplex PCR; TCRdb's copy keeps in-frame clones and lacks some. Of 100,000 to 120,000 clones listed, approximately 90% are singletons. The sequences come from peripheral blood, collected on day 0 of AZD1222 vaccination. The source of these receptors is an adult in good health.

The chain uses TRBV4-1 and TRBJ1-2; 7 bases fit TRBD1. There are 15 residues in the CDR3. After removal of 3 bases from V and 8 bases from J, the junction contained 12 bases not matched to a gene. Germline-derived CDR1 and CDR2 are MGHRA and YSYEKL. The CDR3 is CASSHATGTQVGYTF. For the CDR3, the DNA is TGCGCCAGCAGCCACGCGACAGGGACCCAGGTGGGCTACACCTTC.

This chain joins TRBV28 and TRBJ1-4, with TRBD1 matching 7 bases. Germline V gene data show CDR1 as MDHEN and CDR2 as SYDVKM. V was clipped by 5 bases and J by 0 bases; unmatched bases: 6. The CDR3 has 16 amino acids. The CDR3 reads CASSPRQGPTNEKLFF. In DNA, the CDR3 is TGTGCCAGCAGTCCGCGACAGGGCCCAACTAATGAAAAACTGTTTTTT.

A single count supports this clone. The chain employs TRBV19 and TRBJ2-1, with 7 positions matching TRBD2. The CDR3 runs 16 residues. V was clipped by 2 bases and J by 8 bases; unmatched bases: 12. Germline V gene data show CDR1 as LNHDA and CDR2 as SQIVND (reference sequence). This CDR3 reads CASSIWAGVNSHEQFF. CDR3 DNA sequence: TGTGCCAGTAGTATATGGGCGGGGGTGAATTCCCATGAGCAGTTCTTC.

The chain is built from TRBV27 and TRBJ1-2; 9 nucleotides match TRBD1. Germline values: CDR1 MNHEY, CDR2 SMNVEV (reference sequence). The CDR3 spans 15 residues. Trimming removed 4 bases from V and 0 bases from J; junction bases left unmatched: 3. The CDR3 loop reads CASSSGQGSNYGYTF. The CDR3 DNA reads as TGTGCCAGCAGTTCAGGACAGGGGTCTAACTATGGCTACACCTTC.

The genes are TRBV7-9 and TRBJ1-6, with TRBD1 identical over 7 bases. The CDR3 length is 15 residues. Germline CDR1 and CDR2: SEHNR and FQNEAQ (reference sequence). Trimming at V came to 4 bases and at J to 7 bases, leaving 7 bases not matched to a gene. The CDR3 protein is CASSSRQGLNSPLHF. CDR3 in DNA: TGTGCCAGCAGCTCCCGACAGGGCCTGAATTCACCCCTCCACTTT.

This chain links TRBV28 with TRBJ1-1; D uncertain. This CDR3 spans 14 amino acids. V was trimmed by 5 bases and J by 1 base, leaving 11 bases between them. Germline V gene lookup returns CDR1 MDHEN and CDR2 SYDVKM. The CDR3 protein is CASSQPTRNTEAFF. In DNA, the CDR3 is TGTGCCAGCAGTCAACCAACAAGGAACACTGAAGCTTTCTTT. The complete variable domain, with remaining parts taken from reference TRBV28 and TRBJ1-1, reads DVKVTQSSRYLVKRTGEKVFLECVQDMDHENMFWYRQDPGLGLRLIYFSYDVKMKEKGDIPEGYSVSREKKERFSLILESASTNQTSMYLCASSQPTRNTEAFFGQGTRLTVV.

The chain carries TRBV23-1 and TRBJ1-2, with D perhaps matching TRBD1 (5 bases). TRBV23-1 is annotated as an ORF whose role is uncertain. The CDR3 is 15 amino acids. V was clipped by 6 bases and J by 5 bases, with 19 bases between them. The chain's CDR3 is CASSKYRRTRYGYTF. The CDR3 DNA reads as TGCGCCAGCAGCAAATACCGTAGGACACGTTATGGCTACACCTTC.

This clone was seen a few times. Written as DNA, the CDR3 is TGTGCCAGCAGCTTAGTAGGTAGCGGGTCCTCCAAGGGCAATGAGCAGTTCTTC. Encoded protein: CASSLVGSGSSKGNEQFF. The chain uses TRBV7-8 and TRBJ2-1; 7 bases line up with TRBD2. The trim removed 1 base at V and 6 bases at J, leaving 15 bases unmatched. The CDR3 runs to 18 residues. The germline V gene encodes CDR1 SGHVS and CDR2 FQNEAQ.

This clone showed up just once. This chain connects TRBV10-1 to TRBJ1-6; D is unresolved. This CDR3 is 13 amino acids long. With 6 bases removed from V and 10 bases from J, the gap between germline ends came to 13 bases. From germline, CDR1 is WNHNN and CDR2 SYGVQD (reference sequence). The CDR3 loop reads CASRQSGSSPLHF. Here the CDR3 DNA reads TGCGCCAGCAGACAGTCTGGGAGCTCACCCCTCCACTTT.

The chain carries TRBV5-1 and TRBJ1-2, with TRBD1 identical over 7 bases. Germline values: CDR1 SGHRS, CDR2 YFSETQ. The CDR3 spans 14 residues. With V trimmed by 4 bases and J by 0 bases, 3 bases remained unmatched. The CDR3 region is CASSGGQPNYGYTF. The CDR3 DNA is TGCGCCAGCAGCGGGGGACAGCCTAACTATGGCTACACCTTC.

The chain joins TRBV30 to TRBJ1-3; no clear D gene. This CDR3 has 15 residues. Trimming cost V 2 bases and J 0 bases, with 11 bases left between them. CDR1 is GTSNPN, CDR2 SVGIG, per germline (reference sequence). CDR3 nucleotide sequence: TGTGCCTGGAGTACTAGAGGGAACTCTGGAAACACCATATATTTT. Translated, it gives CAWSTRGNSGNTIYF.

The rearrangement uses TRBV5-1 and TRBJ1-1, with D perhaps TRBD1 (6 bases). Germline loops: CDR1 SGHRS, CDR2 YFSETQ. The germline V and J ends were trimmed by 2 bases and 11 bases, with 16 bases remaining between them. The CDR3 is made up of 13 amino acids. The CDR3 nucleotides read TGCGCCAGCAGCTTTGACAGGCCTCGGGGGGCTTTCTTT. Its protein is CASSFDRPRGAFF.

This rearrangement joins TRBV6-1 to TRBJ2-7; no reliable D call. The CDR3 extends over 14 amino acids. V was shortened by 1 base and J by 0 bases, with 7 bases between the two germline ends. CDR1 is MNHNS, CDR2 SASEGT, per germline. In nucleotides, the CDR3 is TGTGCCAGCAGTGAAGGGCGGATCTCCTACGAGCAGTACTTC. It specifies CASSEGRISYEQYF.

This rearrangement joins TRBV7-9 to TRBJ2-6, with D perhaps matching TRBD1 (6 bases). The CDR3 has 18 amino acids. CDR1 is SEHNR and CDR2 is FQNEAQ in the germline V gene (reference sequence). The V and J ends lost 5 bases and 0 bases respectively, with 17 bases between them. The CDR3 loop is CASSQPGHNLSGANVLTF. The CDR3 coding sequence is TGTGCCAGCAGCCAACCGGGACACAACCTCTCTGGGGCCAACGTCCTGACTTTC.

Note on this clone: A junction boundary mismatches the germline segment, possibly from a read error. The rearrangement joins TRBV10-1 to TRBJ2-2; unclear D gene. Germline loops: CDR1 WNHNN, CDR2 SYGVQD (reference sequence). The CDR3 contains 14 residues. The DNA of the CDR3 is TGCGCCAGCAGTGAGCCACGGAACGCCGGGGAGCTGTTTTTT. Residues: CASSEPRNAGELFF.

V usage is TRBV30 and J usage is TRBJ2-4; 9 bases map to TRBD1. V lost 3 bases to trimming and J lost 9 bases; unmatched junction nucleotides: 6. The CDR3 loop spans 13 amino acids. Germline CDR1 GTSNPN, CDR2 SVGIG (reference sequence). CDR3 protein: CAWRSQGAGIQYF. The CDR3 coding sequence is TGTGCCTGGAGATCACAGGGGGCCGGCATTCAGTACTTC.

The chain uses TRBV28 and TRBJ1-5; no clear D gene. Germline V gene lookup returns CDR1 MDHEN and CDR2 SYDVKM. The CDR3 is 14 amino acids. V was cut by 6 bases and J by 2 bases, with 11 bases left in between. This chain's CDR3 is CASSQLGGNQPQHF. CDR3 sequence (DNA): TGTGCCAGCAGCCAACTCGGGGGCAATCAGCCCCAGCATTTT. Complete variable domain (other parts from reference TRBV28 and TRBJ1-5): DVKVTQSSRYLVKRTGEKVFLECVQDMDHENMFWYRQDPGLGLRLIYFSYDVKMKEKGDIPEGYSVSREKKERFSLILESASTNQTSMYLCASSQLGGNQPQHFGDGTRLSIL.

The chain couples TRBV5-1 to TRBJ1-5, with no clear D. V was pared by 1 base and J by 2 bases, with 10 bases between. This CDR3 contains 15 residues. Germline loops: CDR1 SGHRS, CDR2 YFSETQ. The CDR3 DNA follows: TGCGCCAGCAGCTTGTACTCTGGGGGCAATCAGCCCCAGCATTTT. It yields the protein CASSLYSGGNQPQHF.

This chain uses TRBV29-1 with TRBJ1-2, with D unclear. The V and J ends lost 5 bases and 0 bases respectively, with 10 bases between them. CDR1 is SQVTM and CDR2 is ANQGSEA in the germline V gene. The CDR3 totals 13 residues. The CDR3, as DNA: TGCAGCGTTTCGCCGGGTTCTAACTATGGCTACACCTTC. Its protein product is CSVSPGSNYGYTF.

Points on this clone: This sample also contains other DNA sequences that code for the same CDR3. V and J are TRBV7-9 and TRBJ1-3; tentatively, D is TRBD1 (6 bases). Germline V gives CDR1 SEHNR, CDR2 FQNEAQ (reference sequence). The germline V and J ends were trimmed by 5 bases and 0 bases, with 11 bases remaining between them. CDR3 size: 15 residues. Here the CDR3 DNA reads TGTGCCAGCAGCCCCAACAGGGCCTCTGGAAACACCATATATTTT. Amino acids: CASSPNRASGNTIYF.

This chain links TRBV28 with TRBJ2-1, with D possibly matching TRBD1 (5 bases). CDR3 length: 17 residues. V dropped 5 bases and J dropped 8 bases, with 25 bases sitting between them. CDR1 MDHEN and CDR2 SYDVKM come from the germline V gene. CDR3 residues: CASSMGQGEIGSDEQFF. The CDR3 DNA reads TGTGCCAGCAGTATGGGGCAGGGTGAGATTGGGTCGGATGAGCAGTTCTTC.

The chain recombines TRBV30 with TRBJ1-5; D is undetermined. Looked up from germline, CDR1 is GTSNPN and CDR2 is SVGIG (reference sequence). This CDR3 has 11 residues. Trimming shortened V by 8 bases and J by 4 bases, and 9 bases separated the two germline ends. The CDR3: CALGGNQPQHF. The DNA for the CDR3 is TGTGCCCTCGGAGGAAATCAGCCCCAGCATTTT.

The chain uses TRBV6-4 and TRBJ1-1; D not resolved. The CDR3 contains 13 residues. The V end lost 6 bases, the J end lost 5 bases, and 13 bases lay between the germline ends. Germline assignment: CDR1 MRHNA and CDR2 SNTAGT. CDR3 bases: TGTGCCAGCAGGGCCCAGGAGAGTACTGAAGCTTTCTTT. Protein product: CASRAQESTEAFF.